The source of this T cell receptor (beta chain) is a study of CD8 T cells in Susac syndrome. The RNA, about 0.45 to 1 ug, was put through reverse transcription using random hexamers. Amplification of TCR beta CDR3 spanned 54 Vbeta and 13 Jbeta via immunoSEQ multiplex PCR. One entry per CDR3 protein, called by TCRdb with MiXCR from the immunoSEQ multiplex PCR reads. The data hold about 80,000 distinct CDR3 sequences, with about 91% observed a single time. This CDR3 spans 15 amino acids. Germline V gives CDR1 MGHRA, CDR2 YSYEKL. The V segment lost 4 bases and the J segment 6 bases; nucleotides outside the gene matches: 6.

The genes are TRBV4-1 and TRBJ2-2; 9 bases agree with TRBD1. Input material: CD8+ T cells from PBMCs. The receptor was derived from a human donor with multiple sclerosis. CDR3 DNA sequence: TGCGCCAGCAGCCCGAGACAGGGGGGCGCCGGGGAGCTGTTTTTT. Protein: CASSPRQGGAGELFF.